In this sample, the clone carrying this TCR beta chain turned up once. Its target is unknown. The data belong to a study of T cell responses to AZD1222 COVID-19 vaccine. On the study more broadly: Combined were second doses at about 4 or about 12 weeks.

Study observations and caveats: Baseline seropositivity occurred in only six or seven AZD1222 recipients. Donor demographics were predominantly white British with a female majority; clonal diversity may be underestimated. CD4 TCRs associated with vaccination spanned spike, dominating at 160-218 and 743-854.

Here immunoSEQ multiplex PCR was the method, and the copy in TCRdb shows in-frame clones only, minus some. The data hold about 180,000 clones, with 90% observed a single time. This TCR was recovered from an adult in good health. The sequencing used peripheral blood, collected on day 0 of AZD1222 vaccination.

For the CDR3, the DNA is TGCGCCAGCAGCCCCCCGGGCGTGGGCTTGAGGACTGAAGCTTTCTTT. Translating it yields CASSPPGVGLRTEAFF. The chain employs TRBV5-1 and TRBJ1-1, with D hard to call. V was cut by 4 bases and J by 5 bases, with 21 bases left in between. Germline lookup yields CDR1 SGHRS and CDR2 YFSETQ. The CDR3 covers 16 residues. Using reference TRBV5-1 and TRBJ1-1 for the parts outside the CDR3, the full variable domain is KAGVTQTPRYLIKTRGQQVTLSCSPISGHRSVSWYQQTPGQGLQFLFEYFSETQRNKGNFPGRFSGRQFSNSRSEMNVSTLELGDSALYLCASSPPGVGLRTEAFFGQGTRLTVV.